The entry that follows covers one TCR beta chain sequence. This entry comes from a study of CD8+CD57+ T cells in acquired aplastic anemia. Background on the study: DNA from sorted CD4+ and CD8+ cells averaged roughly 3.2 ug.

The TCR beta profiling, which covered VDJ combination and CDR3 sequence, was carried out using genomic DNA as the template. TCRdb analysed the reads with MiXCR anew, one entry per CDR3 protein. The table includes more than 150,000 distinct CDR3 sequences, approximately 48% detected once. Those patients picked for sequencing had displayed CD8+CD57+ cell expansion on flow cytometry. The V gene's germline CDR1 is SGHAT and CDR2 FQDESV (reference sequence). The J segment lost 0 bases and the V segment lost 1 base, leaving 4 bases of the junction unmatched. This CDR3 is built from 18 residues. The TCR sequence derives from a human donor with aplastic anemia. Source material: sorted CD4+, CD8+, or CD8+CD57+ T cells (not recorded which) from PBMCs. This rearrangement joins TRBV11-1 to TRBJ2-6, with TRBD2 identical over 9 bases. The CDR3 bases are TGTGCCAGCAGCTTAGGACTAGCGGTGTTCTCTGGGGCCAACGTCCTGACTTTC. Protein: CASSLGLAVFSGANVLTF.